These 23 T cell receptor beta chains were sequenced from one sample in a study of control samples from healthy donors and cancer patients. Sequencing was performed with immunoSEQ multiplex PCR; in TCRdb, only in-frame clones are kept and a portion is missing. The repertoire has roughly 130,000 clones, about 95% of them found once; the top ten carry 3.5% to 4%. Sequenced input: blood. The receptors come from a man aged 30 to 39 in good health.

This chain uses TRBV7-2 with TRBJ1-6, with D perhaps TRBD1 (5 bases). The germline V gene has CDR1 SGHTA and CDR2 FQGNSA. The CDR3 consists of 15 residues. Trimming took off 0 bases at V and 6 bases at J, with 9 bases between the two ends. The CDR3 protein is CASSLAGRGNSPLHF. CDR3 DNA sequence: TGTGCCAGCAGCTTAGCGGGACGGGGTAATTCACCCCTCCACTTT.

This chain links TRBV7-9 with TRBJ2-2; D is ambiguous. Germline CDR1 SEHNR, CDR2 FQNEAQ (reference sequence). CDR3 length: 15 amino acids. Trimming pared 6 bases from V and 7 bases from J, leaving 18 bases between. The chain's CDR3 is CASSESTVKIGELFF. In nucleotides, the CDR3 is TGTGCCAGCAGTGAAAGCACGGTAAAAATCGGGGAGCTGTTTTTT.

This clone appeared once. The CDR3 nucleotides are TGTGCCAGCAGTTACGATTACGATGACGACGAGCAGTACTTC. It specifies CASSYDYDDDEQYF. The chain couples TRBV6-2 or TRBV6-3 to TRBJ2-7; D gene ambiguous. Germline V gene sequence: CDR1 MNHEY, CDR2 SVGEGT. The CDR3 is 14 amino acids. V lost 2 bases, J lost 5 bases, and 13 bases lay in between.

The V call is TRBV20-1, the J call TRBJ2-5; D is undetermined. The CDR3 contains 10 residues. The germline V gene has CDR1 DFQATT and CDR2 SNEGSKA (reference sequence). V dropped 3 bases and J dropped 13 bases, with 12 bases sitting between them. The CDR3 loop reads CSASRAISYF. DNA for the CDR3: TGCAGTGCTAGTCGCGCGATCTCGTACTTC.

This clone was counted a single time. The chain is built from TRBV7-2 and TRBJ2-1, with TRBD2 matching over 8 bases. The V and J ends lost 3 bases and 4 bases, in that order; junction bases with no gene match: 2. The CDR3 is made up of 14 amino acids. Germline values: CDR1 SGHTA, CDR2 FQGNSA. In DNA form, the CDR3 reads TGTGCCAGCAGCTTTCGGGGGGGGTACAATGAGCAGTTCTTC. Its translation is CASSFRGGYNEQFF.

The gene calls are TRBV19 and TRBJ1-4; 9 bases match TRBD1. V shed 3 bases and J 4 bases; nucleotides not matched to a gene: 3. Germline lookup yields CDR1 LNHDA and CDR2 SQIVND (reference sequence). This CDR3 is 15 amino acids long. This CDR3 reads CASSITGGFNEKLFF. CDR3 nucleotide sequence: TGTGCCAGTAGTATCACAGGGGGCTTTAATGAAAAACTGTTTTTT.

This clone was counted once. CDR3 loop: CASSPPSAPMNTEAFF. The DNA of the CDR3 is TGTGCCAGCTCACCACCGTCCGCACCCATGAACACTGAAGCTTTCTTT. The gene calls are TRBV18 and TRBJ1-1; D unresolved. The CDR3 spans 16 residues. V lost 0 bases to trimming and J lost 0 bases, with 11 bases between them. Germline V gene data show CDR1 as KGHSH and CDR2 as LQKENI.

The gene calls are TRBV4-1 and TRBJ1-5, with 7 bases fitting TRBD1. Per germline, CDR1 MGHRA and CDR2 YSYEKL. The CDR3 extends over 15 amino acids. V gave up 7 bases and J gave up 7 bases; unmatched junction bases: 13. CDR3 protein: CASTLEAGQLQPQHF. CDR3 nucleotides: TGCGCCAGCACCTTGGAGGCGGGACAGCTCCAGCCCCAGCATTTT.

The V call is TRBV7-8, the J call TRBJ1-1; TRBD1 is a possible D gene (6 bases). V was cut by 3 bases and J by 6 bases, with 17 bases left in between. This CDR3 has 15 amino acids. Germline assignment: CDR1 SGHVS and CDR2 FQNEAQ. In nucleotides, the CDR3 is TGTGCCAGCAGCTTTTACAGGGTGTGGGGGGCTGAAGCTTTCTTT. This sequence encodes CASSFYRVWGAEAFF.

This clone came up once. The rearrangement joins TRBV27 to TRBJ2-1; D is possibly TRBD1 (6 bases). The germline V and J ends were trimmed by 3 bases and 3 bases, with 9 bases remaining between them. CDR3 size: 14 residues. CDR1 MNHEY and CDR2 SMNVEV come from the germline V gene (reference sequence). This chain's CDR3 is CASSLARGYNEQFF. CDR3 bases: TGTGCCAGCAGTTTGGCCAGGGGCTACAATGAGCAGTTCTTC.

The chain combines TRBV14 with TRBJ2-5, with 7 bases identical to TRBD2. J was trimmed by 5 bases and V by 4 bases; bases with no gene match: 13. CDR3 size: 16 residues. Germline assignment: CDR1 SGHDN and CDR2 FVKESK. The CDR3 nucleotides are TGTGCCAGCAGCCTCCTCTTCGGGGGGTCACGGGAGACCCAGTACTTC. Its translation: CASSLLFGGSRETQYF.

The genes are TRBV4-3 and TRBJ2-7; the match to TRBD1 covers 9 bases. V gave up 0 bases and J gave up 1 base; unmatched junction bases: 4. Germline assignment: CDR1 LGHNA and CDR2 YSLEER. The CDR3 sequence is 16 residues long. CDR3 loop: CASSQDRTGASYEQYF. The CDR3 DNA is TGCGCCAGCAGCCAAGATAGGACAGGGGCTTCCTACGAGCAGTACTTC.

The rearrangement links TRBV19 to TRBJ1-1; D is possibly TRBD1 (5 bases). V lost 4 bases and J lost 3, with 12 bases in between. The length of the CDR3 is 14 residues. Germline CDR1 reads LNHDA; CDR2 reads SQIVND (reference sequence). Here the CDR3 DNA reads TGTGCCAGTAGTACGGCAGGGCGGGACACTGAAGCTTTCTTT. Protein product: CASSTAGRDTEAFF.

This clone was detected once. The chain has TRBV7-2 and TRBJ1-1, with 12 positions matching TRBD1. V lost 5 bases, J lost 6 bases, and 16 bases stayed unmatched. The CDR3 is 18 amino acids. Germline V gene sequence: CDR1 SGHTA, CDR2 FQGNSA. The CDR3 coding sequence is TGTGCCAGCAGCCTAAAGGGGACAGGGGGCGGTGAGAGTTCTGAAGCTTTCTTT. Residues: CASSLKGTGGGESSEAFF.

This clone was recorded once. This sequence joins TRBV6-4 and TRBJ1-3, with D possibly TRBD1 on 5 matching bases. V was clipped by 0 bases and J by 5 bases, with 17 bases between them. Looked up from germline, CDR1 is MRHNA and CDR2 is SNTAGT. The length of the CDR3 is 17 residues. The CDR3: CASSDSTDGLLRNTIYF. CDR3 nucleotide sequence: TGTGCCAGCAGTGACTCGACAGATGGGCTTTTGAGAAACACCATATATTTT.

This clone was detected only once. V and J are TRBV6-4 and TRBJ1-1; 9 bases are a match to TRBD1. The V and J ends lost 3 bases and 3 bases, in that order; junction bases with no gene match: 2. There are 14 residues in the CDR3. The germline V gene encodes CDR1 MRHNA and CDR2 SNTAGT. The CDR3 is CASSEGTGYTEAFF. CDR3 bases: TGTGCCAGCAGTGAAGGGACAGGGTACACTGAAGCTTTCTTT.

This rearrangement joins TRBV28 to TRBJ1-5; maybe TRBD1 (5 bases). Trimming took off 7 bases at V and 7 bases at J, with 17 bases between the two ends. This CDR3 is 14 amino acids long. Germline V gene data show CDR1 as MDHEN and CDR2 as SYDVKM. CDR3 DNA sequence: TGTGCCAGCACCCAGCGGGCAGGGTGGCAGCCCCAGCATTTT. It encodes CASTQRAGWQPQHF.

The genes are TRBV30 and TRBJ2-3, with D perhaps being TRBD1 or TRBD2 (6 bases each). V lost 0 bases and J lost 0, with 10 bases in between. The CDR3 contains 15 residues. Germline CDR1 GTSNPN, CDR2 SVGIG (reference sequence). The CDR3, as DNA: TGTGCCTGGAGTGTACAGGGACTCAGCACAGATACGCAGTATTTT. Encoded protein: CAWSVQGLSTDTQYF.

This clone was detected once. Here the CDR3 reads CASRQGPEAFF. The CDR3 nucleotides are TGTGCCAGCAGACAGGGCCCTGAAGCTTTCTTT. This rearrangement joins TRBV25-1 to TRBJ1-1; weak D call: TRBD1 (6 bases). CDR3 length: 11 residues. The V gene's germline CDR1 is MGHDK and CDR2 SYGVNS. With 6 bases removed from V and 6 bases from J, the gap between germline ends came to 8 bases.

The chain is built from TRBV19 and TRBJ1-5, with no clear D. The germline V and J ends were trimmed by 5 bases and 1 base, with 9 bases remaining between them. Germline V gene lookup returns CDR1 LNHDA and CDR2 SQIVND (reference sequence). CDR3 length: 14 amino acids. Here the CDR3 DNA reads TGTGCCAGTAGTTTGACACTGAGCAATCAGCCCCAGCATTTT. Amino acid sequence: CASSLTLSNQPQHF.

V gene TRBV9 combines with J gene TRBJ1-5; D remains ambiguous. V was pared by 9 bases and J by 3 bases, with 19 bases between. Looked up from germline, CDR1 is SGDLS and CDR2 is YYNGEE. The CDR3 is made up of 15 amino acids. CDR3 bases: TGTGCCACCTATGGGAAAGGACGGTACAATCAGCCCCAGCATTTT. Translated, it gives CATYGKGRYNQPQHF.

This rearrangement joins TRBV11-2 to TRBJ2-2, with 9 bases that match TRBD2. Trimming removed 1 base from V and 2 bases from J; junction bases left unmatched: 8. Germline values: CDR1 SGHAT, CDR2 FQNNGV. CDR3 size: 18 residues. In nucleotides, the CDR3 is TGTGCCAGCAGCTTAGTCCCCCCGGGACTAGCAAACACCGGGGAGCTGTTTTTT. It encodes CASSLVPPGLANTGELFF.

The V gene is TRBV4-3, the J gene TRBJ1-3; 7 bases line up with TRBD1. The CDR3 loop spans 15 amino acids. V was clipped by 2 bases and J by 1 base; unmatched bases: 2. From germline, CDR1 is LGHNA and CDR2 YSLEER. CDR3 in DNA: TGCGCCAGCAGCCAACGGACAGGATCTGGAAACACCATATATTTT. Translated, it gives CASSQRTGSGNTIYF.